This passage covers 26 T cell receptor beta chains from one sample sequenced in a study of OX40 agonist ivuxolimab in advanced cancers. The method was immunoSEQ multiplex PCR; TCRdb's version includes in-frame clones alone and lacks a portion of them. This sample has 77,000 or so clones, with about 84% found just once. Here the sequenced sample was CD4+ or CD8+ T cells sorted from blood, taken in a trial of the OX40 agonist ivuxolimab. The origin of the receptors is an adult with an advanced solid tumor such as melanoma, head and neck, liver or kidney cancer.

The chain carries TRBV6-4 and TRBJ2-3; TRBD2 agrees at 14 bases. V trimming: 4 bases; J trimming: 3 bases; junction bases outside the gene matches: 0. The CDR3 has 15 amino acids. Germline CDR1 MRHNA, CDR2 SNTAGT. CDR3 coding DNA: TGTGCCAGCAGTGGGACTAGCGGGGGGACAGATACGCAGTATTTT. Amino acids: CASSGTSGGTDTQYF.

The rearrangement uses TRBV21-1 and TRBJ2-7. TRBV21-1 is classified as a pseudogene. The CDR3 has 14 amino acids. The CDR3 loop reads CAGGPSTSSYEQYF. The CDR3 nucleotides read TGTGCCGGGGGGCCCTCCACCAGCTCCTACGAGCAGTACTTC.

The chain is built from TRBV2 and TRBJ1-1; a possible D gene is TRBD1 (6 bases). V was shortened by 6 bases and J by 1 base, with 18 bases between the two germline ends. The CDR3 is 16 amino acids. CDR1 SNHLY and CDR2 FYNNEI come from the germline V gene. The CDR3 loop is CASSALGGGSNTEAFF. CDR3 DNA sequence: TGTGCCAGCAGCGCACTGGGAGGGGGATCGAACACTGAAGCTTTCTTT.

V is TRBV6-5 and J is TRBJ2-1; D possibly corresponds to TRBD1 (6 bases). The CDR3 contains 15 residues. The germline gives CDR1 MNHEY, CDR2 SVGAGI. Trimming removed 4 bases from V and 4 bases from J, with 14 bases in between. Here the CDR3 DNA reads TGTGCCAGCAGTTTGACAGGCGATGCGTACAATGAGCAGTTCTTC. This sequence encodes CASSLTGDAYNEQFF.

The chain is built from TRBV11-3 and TRBJ1-1; unclear D gene. CDR1 SGHNT and CDR2 YENEEA come from the germline V gene. V was pared by 2 bases and J by 4 bases, with 8 bases between. The CDR3 spans 13 residues. The CDR3 protein is CASSLNQVTEAFF. CDR3 DNA sequence: TGTGCCAGCAGCTTAAACCAGGTCACTGAAGCTTTCTTT.

This clone showed up just a few times. The V call is TRBV28, the J call TRBJ2-6; weak D call: TRBD1 (5 bases). The length of the CDR3 is 14 residues. Trimming stripped 7 bases from V and 0 bases from J, with 7 bases between. CDR1 and CDR2 from the germline V gene are MDHEN and SYDVKM. CDR3 residues: CASTGHSGANVLTF. The CDR3 DNA follows: TGTGCCAGCACAGGGCACTCTGGGGCCAACGTCCTGACTTTC. Full variable domain (missing parts from reference TRBV28 and TRBJ2-6): DVKVTQSSRYLVKRTGEKVFLECVQDMDHENMFWYRQDPGLGLRLIYFSYDVKMKEKGDIPEGYSVSREKKERFSLILESASTNQTSMYLCASTGHSGANVLTFGAGSRLTVL.

The CDR3 DNA reads as TGTGCCAGCCCCCCGGCCCCCAGGGGAACTGAAGCTTTCTTT. It is translated as CASPPAPRGTEAFF. The chain links TRBV21-1 to TRBJ1-1; whether TRBD1, the table's D call, matches the DNA was not checked. TRBV21-1 is a pseudogene. The CDR3 runs to 14 residues.

The rearrangement uses TRBV5-1 and TRBJ2-1, with no clear D. The CDR3 runs 11 residues. CDR1 and CDR2 from the germline V gene are SGHRS and YFSETQ. Trimming pared 4 bases from V and 5 bases from J, leaving 4 bases between. Written as DNA, the CDR3 is TGCGCCAGCAGCCTACACAATGAGCAGTTCTTC. Protein: CASSLHNEQFF.

This rearrangement joins TRBV4-2 to TRBJ1-1, with a weak D call TRBD1 (5 bases). Germline CDR1 and CDR2: LGHNA and YNFKEQ. This CDR3 has 16 amino acids. V lost 0 bases and J 1 base, leaving 12 bases between the germline ends. The DNA of the CDR3 is TGTGCCAGCAGCCAAGATATGGTGGGGGAGAACACTGAAGCTTTCTTT. This sequence encodes CASSQDMVGENTEAFF.

This clone has more than one count but fewer than ten. The rearrangement links TRBV5-1 to TRBJ2-2; 7 bases are shared with TRBD2. Trimming at V came to 7 bases and at J to 5 bases, leaving 14 bases not matched to a gene. The CDR3 has 16 amino acids. The V gene's germline CDR1 is SGHRS and CDR2 YFSETQ. CDR3 nucleotides: TGCGCCAGCTACGCGGGATTGCGGGAGAGGACCGGGGAGCTGTTTTTT. It translates to CASYAGLRERTGELFF.

The rearrangement joins TRBV9 to TRBJ2-5, with TRBD2 matching 7 bases. With the DNA end fitting TRBJ2-7 better, the J assignment may be wrong. Germline CDR1 is SGDLS and CDR2 is YYNGEE. CDR3 length: 15 amino acids. In DNA, the CDR3 is TGTGCCAGCAGCGTAGCTAGCGGTCTAACCTACGAGCAGTACTTC. Translating it yields CASSVASGLTYEQYF.

The chain has TRBV19 and TRBJ2-7; TRBD2 aligns across 10 bases. Germline lookup yields CDR1 LNHDA and CDR2 SQIVND (reference sequence). Germline trimming cut 3 bases from V and 2 bases from J; bases unmatched to any gene: 4. The length of the CDR3 is 15 residues. CDR3 DNA sequence: TGTGCCAGTAGTATGGGGACTAGCGCGACCTACGAGCAGTACTTC. Translation gives CASSMGTSATYEQYF.

CDR3 sequence (DNA): TGTGCCAGCAGCCCCCAGGGGGTTTCTGGAAACACCATATATTTT. This encodes CASSPQGVSGNTIYF. The chain combines TRBV7-2 with TRBJ1-3; 7 nucleotides line up with TRBD1. The V gene's germline CDR1 is SGHTA and CDR2 FQGNSA. Trimming took 5 bases from V and 1 from J; bases not matched to a gene: 5. The CDR3 has 15 amino acids.

The genes are TRBV29-1 and TRBJ1-1; the D gene is possibly TRBD1 (6 bases). Germline CDR1 SQVTM, CDR2 ANQGSEA. V was trimmed by 0 bases and J by 5 bases, leaving 10 bases between them. The CDR3 loop spans 13 amino acids. This CDR3 is CSVEELRGTEAFF. The CDR3 nucleotides read TGCAGCGTTGAAGAATTAAGGGGGACTGAAGCTTTCTTT. Complete variable domain (other parts from reference TRBV29-1 and TRBJ1-1): SAVISQKPSRDICQRGTSLTIQCQVDSQVTMMFWYRQQPGQSLTLIATANQGSEATYESGFVIDKFPISRPNLTFSTLTVSNMSPEDSSIYLCSVEELRGTEAFFGQGTRLTVV.

The rearrangement joins TRBV5-1 to TRBJ1-5; D is undetermined. V lost 5 bases, J lost 0 bases, and 9 bases lay in between. Germline CDR1 and CDR2: SGHRS and YFSETQ. The CDR3 runs to 14 residues. The CDR3 reads CASSTGDSNQPQHF. In nucleotides, the CDR3 is TGCGCCAGCAGTACTGGTGATAGCAATCAGCCCCAGCATTTT.

This clone was observed once. The chain's CDR3 is CASSYSALGAGYGYTF. The CDR3 coding sequence is TGTGCCAGCAGTTACTCTGCCCTCGGGGCAGGCTATGGCTACACCTTC. V usage is TRBV6-5 and J usage is TRBJ1-2; perhaps TRBD1 as D (5 bases). The CDR3 extends over 16 amino acids. Between the trimmed V and J ends, which lost 0 bases and 4 bases, there was a span of 15 bases. Per germline, CDR1 MNHEY and CDR2 SVGAGI.

This clone was picked up one time. The chain joins TRBV11-2 to TRBJ1-3; unclear D gene. This CDR3 spans 18 amino acids. The V end lost 1 base, the J end lost 3 bases, and 19 bases lay between the germline ends. The germline V gene has CDR1 SGHAT and CDR2 FQNNGV. CDR3 sequence: CASSLGLYEGRDGNTIYF. The CDR3 DNA reads TGTGCCAGCAGCTTAGGTTTATACGAAGGGAGGGATGGAAACACCATATATTTT.

The chain uses TRBV29-1 and TRBJ2-7; 7 positions agree with TRBD1. CDR1 and CDR2 from the germline V gene are SQVTM and ANQGSEA. The CDR3 totals 15 residues. Unmatched junction bases numbered 17, after V lost 6 bases and J lost 6 bases. The chain's CDR3 is CSVRGSGTERIEQYF. Here the CDR3 DNA reads TGCAGCGTCAGAGGATCCGGGACAGAACGGATCGAGCAGTACTTC.

The CDR3 loop is CASSQASGANTEAFF. CDR3 DNA: TGTGCCAGCAGCCAAGCGTCAGGGGCCAACACTGAAGCTTTCTTT. The chain carries TRBV4-2 and TRBJ1-1, with a tentative D call TRBD1 (6 bases). CDR1 and CDR2 (germline): LGHNA, YNFKEQ. Trimming pared 1 base from V and 2 bases from J, leaving 11 bases between. This CDR3 contains 15 residues.

The rearrangement uses TRBV7-6 and TRBJ2-5; 13 positions match TRBD2. Germline V gene lookup returns CDR1 SGHVS and CDR2 FNYEAQ. The CDR3 extends over 15 amino acids. V shed 4 bases and J 10 bases; nucleotides not matched to a gene: 9. The CDR3 loop reads CASSSLTSGGSGQYF. The CDR3 coding sequence is TGTGCCAGCAGCTCGCTGACTAGCGGGGGGTCTGGCCAGTACTTC.

The chain uses TRBV11-2 and TRBJ2-3, with no clear D. The germline gives CDR1 SGHAT, CDR2 FQNNGV. The CDR3 totals 12 residues. The V gene lost 4 bases and the J gene lost 5 bases, with 7 bases spanning the gap. The CDR3 nucleotides read TGTGCCAGCAGCTGGGGTGTAGATACGCAGTATTTT. Protein product: CASSWGVDTQYF. The full variable domain, with the rest looked up from reference TRBV11-2 and TRBJ2-3, is EAGVAQSPRYKIIEKRQSVAFWCNPISGHATLYWYQQILGQGPKLLIQFQNNGVVDDSQLPKDRFSAERLKGVDSTLKIQPAKLEDSAVYLCASSWGVDTQYFGPGTRLTVL.

The chain links TRBV6-1 to TRBJ2-7; perhaps TRBD1 as D (6 bases). V shed 5 bases and J shed 1 base, with 12 bases lying between them. CDR3 length: 14 amino acids. In germline, CDR1 is MNHNS, CDR2 SASEGT. The CDR3 here is CASSPRTDSYEQYF. CDR3 in DNA: TGTGCCAGCAGTCCTCGGACAGATTCCTACGAGCAGTACTTC.

This clone was seen only once. The chain has TRBV5-6 and TRBJ1-2; D gene ambiguous. Per germline, CDR1 SGHDT and CDR2 YYEEEE. CDR3 length: 12 residues. The ends were cut back, 1 base at V and 6 bases at J, with 7 bases in the middle. The CDR3 loop is CASSLSADGYTF. In DNA, the CDR3 is TGTGCCAGCAGCTTGTCAGCGGATGGCTACACCTTC.

CDR3 sequence reads: CASSLRSQPQHF. Here the CDR3 DNA reads TGTGCCAGCAGCTTAAGGAGTCAGCCCCAGCATTTT. V gene TRBV5-6 combines with J gene TRBJ1-5; unclear D gene. The CDR3 spans 12 residues. Germline assignment: CDR1 SGHDT and CDR2 YYEEEE. V dropped 2 bases and J dropped 6 bases, with 6 bases sitting between them.

The chain uses TRBV6-5 and TRBJ1-1; D might be TRBD1 (5 bases). Per the germline V gene, CDR1 is MNHEY and CDR2 is SVGAGI. V was cut by 7 bases and J by 4 bases, with 13 bases left in between. This CDR3 is 13 amino acids long. This CDR3 is CASKLRVSTEAFF. CDR3 coding DNA: TGTGCCAGCAAGCTCAGGGTTTCCACTGAAGCTTTCTTT.

The CDR3 bases are TGTGCCAGTAGTATCTATGGGCAACCGAACTATGGCTACACCTTC. It yields the protein CASSIYGQPNYGYTF. V is TRBV19 and J is TRBJ1-2; no reliable D call. Germline V gene data show CDR1 as LNHDA and CDR2 as SQIVND (reference sequence). The CDR3 totals 15 residues. V lost 3 bases and J 2 bases, leaving 13 bases between the germline ends.